This note documents a single T cell receptor beta chain sequence. The sample belongs to a study of control samples from healthy donors and cancer patients. The protocol was immunoSEQ multiplex PCR, while the TCRdb copy is restricted to in-frame clones and leaves out a portion. The sample shows 150,000 to 200,000 clones, approximately 92% of them seen only once. The CDR3 totals 17 residues. The J segment lost 7 bases and the V segment lost 0 bases, leaving 12 bases of the junction unmatched. The V gene's germline CDR1 is WNHNN and CDR2 SYGVQD (reference sequence). The chain links TRBV10-1 to TRBJ1-1; 9 nucleotides match TRBD1. This TCR derives from a woman aged 40 to 49 in good health. Sequencing was done on a sample of blood. The CDR3 is CASSESKWGQGFDEAFF. CDR3 DNA sequence: TGCGCCAGCAGTGAGTCTAAGTGGGGACAGGGATTTGATGAAGCTTTCTTT.